This T cell receptor beta chain was recovered during a study of cytomegalovirus exposure and HLA in healthy donors. V lost 4 bases, J lost 2 bases, and 8 bases lay in between. This CDR3 is 13 amino acids long. Germline assignment: CDR1 SGHDT and CDR2 YYEEEE. The PCR was carried out with 60 Vbeta primers and 13 Jbeta primers. The table came from immunoSEQ multiplex PCR; TCRdb's copy has only in-frame clones and leaves some out. Among about 95,000 clones, roughly 82% were seen once, and the ten largest hold roughly 3.4%. A single count supports this clone. This chain uses TRBV5-6 with TRBJ2-3; D perhaps matches TRBD1 (6 bases). The sequenced sample consisted of PBMCs. This clonotype was sampled from a man aged 25 to 45 in good health and CMV-seropositive. CDR3 sequence reads: CASSRQDTDTQYF. The CDR3 DNA reads as TGTGCCAGCAGCAGACAGGACACAGATACGCAGTATTTT.